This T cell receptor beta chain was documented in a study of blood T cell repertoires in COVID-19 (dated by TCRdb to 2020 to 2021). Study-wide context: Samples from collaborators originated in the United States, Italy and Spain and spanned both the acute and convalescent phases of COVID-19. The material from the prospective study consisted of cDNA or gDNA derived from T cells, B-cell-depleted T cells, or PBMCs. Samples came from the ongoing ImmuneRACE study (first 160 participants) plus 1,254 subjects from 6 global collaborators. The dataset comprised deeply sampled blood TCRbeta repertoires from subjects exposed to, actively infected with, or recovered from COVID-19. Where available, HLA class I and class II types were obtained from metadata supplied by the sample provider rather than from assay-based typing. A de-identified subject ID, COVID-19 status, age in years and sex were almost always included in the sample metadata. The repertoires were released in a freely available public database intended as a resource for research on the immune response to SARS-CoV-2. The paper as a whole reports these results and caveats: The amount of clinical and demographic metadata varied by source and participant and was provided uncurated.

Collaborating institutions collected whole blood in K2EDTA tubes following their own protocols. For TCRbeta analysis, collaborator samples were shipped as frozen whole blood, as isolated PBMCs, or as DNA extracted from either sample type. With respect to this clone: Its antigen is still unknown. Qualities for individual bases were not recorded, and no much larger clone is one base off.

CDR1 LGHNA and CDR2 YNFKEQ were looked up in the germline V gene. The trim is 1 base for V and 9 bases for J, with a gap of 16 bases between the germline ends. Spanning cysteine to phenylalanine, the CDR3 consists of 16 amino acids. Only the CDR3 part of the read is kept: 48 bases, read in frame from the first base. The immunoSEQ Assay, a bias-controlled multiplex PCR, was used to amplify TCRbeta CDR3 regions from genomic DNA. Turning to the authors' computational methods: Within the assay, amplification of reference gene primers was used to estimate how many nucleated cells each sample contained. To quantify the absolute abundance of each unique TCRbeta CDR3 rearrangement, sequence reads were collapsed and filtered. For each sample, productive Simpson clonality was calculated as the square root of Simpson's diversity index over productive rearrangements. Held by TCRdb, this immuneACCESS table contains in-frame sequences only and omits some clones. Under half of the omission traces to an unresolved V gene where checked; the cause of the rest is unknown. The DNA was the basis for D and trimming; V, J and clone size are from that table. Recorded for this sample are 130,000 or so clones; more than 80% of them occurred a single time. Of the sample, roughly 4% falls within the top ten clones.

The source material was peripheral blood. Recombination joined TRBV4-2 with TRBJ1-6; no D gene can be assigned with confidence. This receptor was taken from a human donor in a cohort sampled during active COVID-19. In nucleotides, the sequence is TGTGCCAGCAGCCAAGTTTCATCCCAGGCAAGTTCACCCCTCCACTTT. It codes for CASSQVSSQASSPLHF.